The 21 T cell receptor beta chains below come from one sample, sequenced in a study of immune evolution from preneoplasia to lung adenocarcinoma. The data were produced by immunoSEQ multiplex PCR, yet TCRdb's version contains in-frame clones alone and is incomplete. The data hold 5,900 or so clones, with around 78% observed a single time. The sample comprised FFPE minimally invasive lung adenocarcinoma tissue. The source of these receptors is a person aged 55-79 years with lung adenocarcinoma.

The chain joins TRBV23-1 to TRBJ2-3; D gene unclear. TRBV23-1 is classed as an ORF, of uncertain function. V gave up 0 bases and J gave up 4 bases, with 5 bases separating them. The CDR3 extends over 13 amino acids. CDR3 amino acids: CASSQSKADTQYF. Written as DNA, the CDR3 is TGCGCCAGCAGTCAATCGAAGGCAGATACGCAGTATTTT.

The chain couples TRBV16 to TRBJ1-1, with D uncertain. CDR1 KGHSY and CDR2 FQNENV come from the germline V gene. The V gene lost 5 bases and the J gene lost 7 bases, with 8 bases spanning the gap. The CDR3 has 11 amino acids. CDR3 in DNA: TGTGCCAGCAGCTCTCGGGGTGAAGCTTTCTTT. Protein: CASSSRGEAFF. Filled out from reference TRBV16 and TRBJ1-1, the complete variable domain reads GEEVAQTPKHLVRGEGQKAKLYCAPIKGHSYVFWYQQVLKNEFKFLISFQNENVFDETGMPKERFSAKCLPNSPCSLEIQATKLEDSAVYFCASSSRGEAFFGQGTRLTVV.

The chain uses TRBV5-6 and TRBJ2-3, with TRBD2 matching over 10 bases. The CDR3 totals 16 residues. The J segment lost 6 bases and the V segment lost 0 bases, leaving 7 bases of the junction unmatched. Germline V gene sequence: CDR1 SGHDT, CDR2 YYEEEE. The CDR3 region is CASSLGASGRSDTQYF. DNA for the CDR3: TGTGCCAGCAGCTTGGGGGCTAGCGGGAGATCGGATACGCAGTATTTT.

V and J are TRBV11-2 and TRBJ1-4, with TRBD1 matching 10 bases. The germline CDR1 and CDR2 sequences are SGHAT and FQNNGV. Trimming cost V 3 bases and J 8 bases; bases outside gene matches: 6. This CDR3 comprises 15 residues. CDR3 residues: CASSLTGQGGEKLFF. The CDR3 nucleotides are TGTGCCAGCAGCTTGACCGGACAGGGGGGGGAAAAACTGTTTTTT. Full variable domain (missing parts from reference TRBV11-2 and TRBJ1-4): EAGVAQSPRYKIIEKRQSVAFWCNPISGHATLYWYQQILGQGPKLLIQFQNNGVVDDSQLPKDRFSAERLKGVDSTLKIQPAKLEDSAVYLCASSLTGQGGEKLFFGSGTQLSVL.

This clone was picked up one time. The chain employs TRBV5-1 and TRBJ2-1, with 12 bases identical to TRBD2. The germline gives CDR1 SGHRS, CDR2 YFSETQ. The V segment lost 0 bases and the J segment 8 bases; nucleotides outside the gene matches: 3. CDR3 length equals 15 residues. The CDR3 bases are TGCGCCAGCAGCTTGGGACTAGCGGGAGACCATGAGCAGTTCTTC. Protein sequence: CASSLGLAGDHEQFF.

The J gene is TRBJ1-2, the V gene TRBV28; tentative D call: TRBD1 (6 bases). The CDR3 runs 15 residues. With 8 bases removed from V and 8 bases from J, the gap between germline ends came to 24 bases. Germline V gene sequence: CDR1 MDHEN, CDR2 SYDVKM. This CDR3 reads CASQITGGRSPGYTF. The DNA of the CDR3 is TGTGCCAGCCAAATAACGGGGGGGCGTTCGCCCGGCTACACCTTC.

The chain is built from TRBV6-5 and TRBJ1-1; D remains unclear. V shed 2 bases and J shed 6 bases, with 7 bases lying between them. CDR3 size: 12 residues. CDR1 is MNHEY, CDR2 SVGAGI, per germline. The CDR3 is CASSYVGSEAFF. CDR3 bases: TGTGCCAGCAGTTACGTTGGATCTGAAGCTTTCTTT.

This clone turned up a few times. The genes are TRBV18 and TRBJ2-2, with unresolved D. Germline V gene data show CDR1 as KGHSH and CDR2 as LQKENI. CDR3 length equals 12 residues. Trimming took 4 bases from V and 2 from J, leaving 2 bases between them. DNA for the CDR3: TGTGCCAGCTCACTAAACACCGGGGAGCTGTTTTTT. Protein sequence: CASSLNTGELFF.

This chain uses TRBV7-9 with TRBJ2-4, with 12 positions matching TRBD2. The CDR3 has 17 residues. J gave up 0 bases and V 5 bases, and 5 bases lay outside the gene matches. Germline CDR1 SEHNR, CDR2 FQNEAQ (reference sequence). CDR3 residues: CASSQGLAGIAKNIQYF. CDR3 DNA sequence: TGTGCCAGCAGCCAAGGACTAGCGGGGATAGCCAAAAACATTCAGTACTTC.

The V and J genes are TRBV11-3 and TRBJ2-7, with D uncertain. The germline V gene has CDR1 SGHNT and CDR2 YENEEA. The CDR3 consists of 14 residues. V lost 3 bases, J lost 2 bases, and 11 bases lay in between. As DNA, the CDR3 is TGTGCCAGCAGCTTTGTGAGTTCTCCCTACGAGCAGTACTTC. This codes for CASSFVSSPYEQYF.

The rearrangement joins TRBV11-2 to TRBJ2-7; D may be TRBD1 (6 bases). The CDR3 covers 13 residues. The germline V gene has CDR1 SGHAT and CDR2 FQNNGV. Between the trimmed V and J ends, which lost 4 bases and 4 bases, there was a span of 11 bases. As DNA, the CDR3 is TGTGCCAGCAGCTACGGACAGAAATACGAGCAGTACTTC. Protein: CASSYGQKYEQYF.

This clone was picked up a small number of times. The V and J genes are TRBV18 and TRBJ1-2; a possible D gene is TRBD1 (6 bases). The CDR3 has 12 amino acids. The germline V and J ends were trimmed by 1 base and 9 bases, with 9 bases remaining between them. Germline V lookup: CDR1 KGHSH, CDR2 LQKENI. CDR3 nucleotide sequence: TGTGCCAGCTCACCACGGACAGAGCGCTACACCTTC. Protein: CASSPRTERYTF.

This clone showed up just once. The chain couples TRBV7-9 to TRBJ2-1; TRBD2 aligns across 11 bases. The CDR3 loop spans 13 amino acids. The J segment lost 13 bases and the V segment lost 1 base, leaving 3 bases of the junction unmatched. Germline V gene lookup returns CDR1 SEHNR and CDR2 FQNEAQ (reference sequence). DNA for the CDR3: TGTGCCAGCAGCTTAGTACTAGCGGGAGTTCAGTTCTTC. It encodes CASSLVLAGVQFF.

This sequence joins TRBV6-4 and TRBJ2-3; TRBD2 matches 12 bases. Trimming took 3 bases from V and 5 from J; bases not matched to a gene: 3. Germline V gene sequence: CDR1 MRHNA, CDR2 SNTAGT. The CDR3 runs to 15 residues. CDR3 DNA sequence: TGTGCCAGCAGTGAGCTAGCGGGAGGGGTAGATACGCAGTATTTT. This codes for CASSELAGGVDTQYF.

V and J are TRBV5-1 and TRBJ1-1; D is possibly TRBD1 (6 bases). V was cut by 4 bases and J by 7 bases, with 11 bases left in between. CDR1 and CDR2 from the germline V gene are SGHRS and YFSETQ. The CDR3 has 12 residues. CDR3 loop: CASSPETGEAFF. The CDR3, as DNA: TGCGCCAGCAGCCCGGAGACAGGTGAAGCTTTCTTT.

The V gene is TRBV19, the J gene TRBJ1-2; 10 positions match TRBD1. V dropped 3 bases and J dropped 1; count of bases not matched to a gene: 2. Germline V gene lookup returns CDR1 LNHDA and CDR2 SQIVND (reference sequence). This CDR3 has 15 residues. CDR3 region: CASSIGQGDNYGYTF. DNA for the CDR3: TGTGCCAGTAGTATCGGACAGGGGGATAACTATGGCTACACCTTC.

This clone occurred once. The chain recombines TRBV4-2 with TRBJ2-3; D uncertain. The CDR3 spans 15 residues. V was pared by 3 bases and J by 1 base, with 11 bases between. Germline V gene sequence: CDR1 LGHNA, CDR2 YNFKEQ. This CDR3 reads CASSQQIQGTDTQYF. The CDR3 coding sequence is TGTGCCAGCAGCCAGCAAATCCAGGGCACAGATACGCAGTATTTT.

This sequence joins TRBV7-3 and TRBJ1-5, with no clear D. The CDR3 runs to 14 residues. Germline lookup yields CDR1 SGHTA and CDR2 FQGTGA. V was clipped by 4 bases and J by 1 base, with 8 bases between them. The CDR3 DNA sequence: TGTGCCAGCAGCTCCGAATCAAGCAATCAGCCCCAGCATTTT. As protein: CASSSESSNQPQHF.

The chain links TRBV10-1 to TRBJ2-2; D could derive from TRBD1 or TRBD2 (5 bases each). The germline V gene has CDR1 WNHNN and CDR2 SYGVQD (reference sequence). Trimming removed 4 bases from V and 2 bases from J, with 8 bases in between. This CDR3 contains 14 residues. The CDR3 is CASSGWDNTGELFF. The CDR3 coding sequence is TGCGCCAGCAGTGGATGGGACAACACCGGGGAGCTGTTTTTT.

V gene TRBV5-1 combines with J gene TRBJ1-4; D unclear. The V gene's germline CDR1 is SGHRS and CDR2 YFSETQ. Trimming shortened V by 4 bases and J by 3 bases, and 7 bases separated the two germline ends. The CDR3 runs to 13 residues. Written as DNA, the CDR3 is TGCGCCAGCAGCCGGCGATCTAATGAAAAACTGTTTTTT. Translation gives CASSRRSNEKLFF.

The gene calls are TRBV5-4 and TRBJ2-5, with TRBD2 matching over 10 bases. Germline V lookup: CDR1 SGHNT, CDR2 YYREEE (reference sequence). With 4 bases clipped from V and 2 bases from J, the junction kept 5 bases outside the gene matches. The CDR3 extends over 15 amino acids. The CDR3 coding sequence is TGTGCCAGCAGCATACGGACTAGCGGTCAAGAGACCCAGTACTTC. Residues: CASSIRTSGQETQYF.